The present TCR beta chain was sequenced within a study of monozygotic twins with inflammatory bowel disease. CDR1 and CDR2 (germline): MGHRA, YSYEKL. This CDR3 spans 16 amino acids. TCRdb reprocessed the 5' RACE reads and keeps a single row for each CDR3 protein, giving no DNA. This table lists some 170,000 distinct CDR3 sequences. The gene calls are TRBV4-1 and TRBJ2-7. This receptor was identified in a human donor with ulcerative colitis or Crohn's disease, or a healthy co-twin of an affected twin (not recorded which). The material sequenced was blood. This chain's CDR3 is CASSQVGLGTAYEQYF.